Described below is a single TCR beta chain sequence and its context. This record comes from a study of blood T cells in healthy people across ages. It was with a sample-barcoded 5' primer and a J-beta primer mix that a second PCR of about 7 to 12 cycles was run. Using its own MiXCR run on the 5' RACE reads, TCRdb lists one record per CDR3 protein. The sample records about 1.8 million distinct CDR3 sequences, 49% being singletons. From germline, CDR1 is SNHLY and CDR2 FYNNEI. This CDR3 is built from 15 residues. With 0 bases removed from V and 6 bases from J, the gap between germline ends came to 12 bases.

The chain links TRBV2 to TRBJ2-1; D may be TRBD2 (6 bases). The sample comprised blood. The clonotype originates from a woman aged 40 to 50 in good health. The CDR3 region is CASSEAGRGLNEQFF. The DNA of the CDR3 is TGTGCCAGCAGTGAAGCTGGGCGGGGCCTCAATGAGCAGTTCTTC.